The T cell receptor (beta chain) under discussion was sequenced for a study of blood T cell repertoires in COVID-19. Study-level information: Whether acute or convalescent, the COVID-19 samples came from the United States, Italy and Spain.

This CDR3 is built from 15 residues. V was pared by 3 bases and J by 6 bases, with 12 bases between. The germline gives CDR1 LGHNT, CDR2 FRNRAP. Original processing methods: Reference gene primer amplification gave estimated nucleated cell counts. Clones were read by immunoSEQ multiplex PCR, and TCRdb kept only the in-frame ones, dropping some. V, J and clone size are taken as reported in that table, and D and trimming were inferred from the DNA itself. The repertoire holds 200,000 to 300,000 clones, with approximately 88% as singletons. The J gene is TRBJ1-6, the V gene TRBV12-5; possibly TRBD1 for D (5 bases). The receptor comes from a woman aged 40-49 years with acute COVID-19. The sample comprised PBMCs or T cells enriched from blood (not recorded which). In DNA, the CDR3 is TGTGCTAGTGGTTTACGAACAGGACCTAATTCACCCCTCCACTTT. It specifies CASGLRTGPNSPLHF.